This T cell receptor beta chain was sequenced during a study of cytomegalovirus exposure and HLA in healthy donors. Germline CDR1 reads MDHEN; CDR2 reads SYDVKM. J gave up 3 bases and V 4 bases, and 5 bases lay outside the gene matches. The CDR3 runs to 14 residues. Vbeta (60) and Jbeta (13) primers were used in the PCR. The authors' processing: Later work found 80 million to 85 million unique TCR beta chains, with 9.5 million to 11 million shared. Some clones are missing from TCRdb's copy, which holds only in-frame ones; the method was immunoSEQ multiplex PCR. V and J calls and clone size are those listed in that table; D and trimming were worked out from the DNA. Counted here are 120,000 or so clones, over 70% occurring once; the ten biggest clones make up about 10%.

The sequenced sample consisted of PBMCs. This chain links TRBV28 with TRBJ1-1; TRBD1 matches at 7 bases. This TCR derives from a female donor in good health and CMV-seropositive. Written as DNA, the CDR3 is TGTGCCAGCAGTTCGGCTCAGGGGGACACTGAAGCTTTCTTT. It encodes CASSSAQGDTEAFF.